In its sample, the clone carrying this TCR beta chain was seen a few times. Antigen: not known. The data were obtained in a study of T cells in Graves' hyperthyroidism and ophthalmopathy. Overall study context: Peripheral blood was taken when the disease was first diagnosed, before any treatment began.

General study points: The model foresaw ophthalmopathy a median roughly 6.5 months prior to onset. Blood shared most expanded thyroid clonotypes above 0.001.

V was cut by 5 bases and J by 4 bases, with 9 bases left in between. The CDR3 totals 12 residues. Germline V gene sequence: CDR1 MDHEN, CDR2 SYDVKM. The investigators amplified TCR beta CDR3 regions from RNA transcripts. Using the HTBI primer set, a first-round RT-PCR was run on the TCR CDR3. TCRdb re-called the multiplex PCR reads with MiXCR, one entry per CDR3 protein. The table has over 350,000 distinct CDR3 sequences, about an eighth seen once; the top ten hold 25% to 30%. Subjects with ophthalmopathy showed a Clinical Activity Score no lower than 3, a NOSPECS grade no lower than 4, and a duration shorter than 3 months.

This TCR derives from a middle-aged man with Graves' ophthalmopathy. Sequenced: blood. The chain has TRBV28 and TRBJ2-7; D gene ambiguous. The CDR3 is CASSTSRYEQYF. DNA of the CDR3: TGTGCCAGCAGTACCTCCCGATACGAGCAGTACTTC.